The T cell receptor beta chain under discussion was sequenced for a study of T cell responses to AZD1222 COVID-19 vaccine. Method: immunoSEQ multiplex PCR; TCRdb's copy keeps in-frame clones and lacks some. Among around 170,000 clones listed, 75% to 95% were seen once. The V segment lost 6 bases and the J segment 4 bases; nucleotides outside the gene matches: 4. Germline CDR1 reads SEHNR; CDR2 reads FQNEAQ (reference sequence). This CDR3 has 13 amino acids. Study conclusions and caveats: Unmutated variant regions reportedly attract nearly half of all spike-specific TCRs. The breadth and depth of Spike-specific TCRs increased once two AZD1222 doses had been given. In all cases, repertoires were sampled only after the peak T cell response. Just a handful of people given AZD1222 tested seropositive at baseline.

For this clone: As yet, its antigen is unknown.

J is TRBJ2-5 and V is TRBV7-9; 8 positions agree with TRBD1. The input for sequencing was peripheral blood, taken on day 0 of AZD1222 vaccination. The TCR was taken from an adult in good health. In nucleotides, the CDR3 is TGTGCCAGCAGAAGGACAGGGCCAGAGACCCAGTACTTC. This translates into CASRRTGPETQYF.